This T cell receptor beta chain was sequenced in a study of T cells after posttransplantation cyclophosphamide. Study results and caveats: TRB overlap between skin or GI tissue T cells and blood was limited.

Method: immunoSEQ multiplex PCR; TCRdb's copy keeps in-frame clones and lacks some. The sample offers about 37,000 clones and no singletons, the top ten holding around 5.9%. Many counts were recorded for this clone. Antigen unknown. V shed 4 bases, J shed 2 bases, and the junction held 7 bases outside the gene matches. Per the germline V gene, CDR1 is SGHKS and CDR2 is YYEKEE (reference sequence). CDR3 length: 16 amino acids. Peripheral blood was collected from the related graft donor on the marrow donation day. The sequence derives from a man aged 30 to 45 in good health and a related stem cell transplant donor. The sample was PBMCs. V gene TRBV5-5 combines with J gene TRBJ2-1, with 9 bases matching TRBD1. CDR3 in amino acids: CASSPPTGGTYNEQFF. CDR3 coding DNA: TGTGCCAGCAGCCCCCCTACAGGGGGCACCTACAATGAGCAGTTCTTC.